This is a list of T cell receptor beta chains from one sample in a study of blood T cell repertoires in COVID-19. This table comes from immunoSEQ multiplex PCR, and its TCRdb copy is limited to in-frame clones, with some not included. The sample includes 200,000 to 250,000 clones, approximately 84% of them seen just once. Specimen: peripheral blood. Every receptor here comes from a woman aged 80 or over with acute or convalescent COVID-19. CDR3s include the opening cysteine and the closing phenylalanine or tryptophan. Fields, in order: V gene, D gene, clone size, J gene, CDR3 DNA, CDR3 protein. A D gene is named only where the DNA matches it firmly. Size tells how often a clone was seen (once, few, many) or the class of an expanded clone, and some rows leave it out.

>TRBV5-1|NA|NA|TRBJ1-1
TGCGCCAGCAGCCGGGACAAGGGAAACACTGAAGCTTTCTTT
CASSRDKGNTEAFF
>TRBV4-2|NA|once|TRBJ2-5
TGTGCCAGCAGCCCGAACAGGAAAGAGACCCAGTACTTC
CASSPNRKETQYF
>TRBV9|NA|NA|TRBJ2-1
TGTGCCAGCAGCGTAGGGGGTACGGACGTCCAGGGGCAGTTCTTC
CASSVGGTDVQGQFF
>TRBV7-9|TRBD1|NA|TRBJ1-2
TGTGCCAGCGGACAGGTGAACTATGGCTACACCTTC
CASGQVNYGYTF
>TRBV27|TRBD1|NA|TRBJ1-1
TGTGCCAGCAGTCGGGGACAGCCGTACTACACTGAAGCTTTCTTT
CASSRGQPYYTEAFF
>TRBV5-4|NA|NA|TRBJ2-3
TGTGCCAGCAGTTCATACTATGCAGATACGCAGTATTTT
CASSSYYADTQYF
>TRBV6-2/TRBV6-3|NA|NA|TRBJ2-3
TGTGCCAGCAGTTACCCCGGAGGGTCCACAGATACGCAGTATTTT
CASSYPGGSTDTQYF
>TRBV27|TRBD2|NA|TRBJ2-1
TGTGCCAGCCGGGGACTAGCGGGAGGTAGGACCTACAATGAGCAGTTCTTC
CASRGLAGGRTYNEQFF
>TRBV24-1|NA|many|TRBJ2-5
TGTGCCACCAGTGCGAAAAGCCCCCCTCCGGGAGACGTTAGTGCGGCGACCCAGTACTTC
CATSAKSPPPGDVSAATQYF
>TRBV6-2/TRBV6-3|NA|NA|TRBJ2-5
TGTGCCAGCAGTGACGACAGCCACGAAGAGACCCAGTACTTC
CASSDDSHEETQYF
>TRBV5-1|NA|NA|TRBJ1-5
TGCGCCAGCAGAGCCGGGGACTTATACAATCAGCCCCAGCATTTT
CASRAGDLYNQPQHF
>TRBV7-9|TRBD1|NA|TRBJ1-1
TGTGCCAGCAGTACTATCGGGACAGGAGCCGAAGCTTTCTTT
CASSTIGTGAEAFF
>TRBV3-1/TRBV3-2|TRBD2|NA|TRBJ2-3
TGTGCCAGCAGCCCGCTAACTAGCGGGGGGGCTAAAGATACGCAGTATTTT
CASSPLTSGGAKDTQYF
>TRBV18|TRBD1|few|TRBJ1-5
TGTGCCAGCACATTTTCAGGGGGCCCTCAGCCCCAGCATTTT
CASTFSGGPQPQHF
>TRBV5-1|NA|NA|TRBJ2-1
TGCGCCAGCAGCTTGAGAGGTGAGCAGTTCTTC
CASSLRGEQFF
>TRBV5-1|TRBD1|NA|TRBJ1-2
TGCGCCAGCAGCTATGGGTGGACAGGGGATGGCTACACCTTC
CASSYGWTGDGYTF
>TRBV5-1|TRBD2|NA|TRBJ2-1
TGCGCCAGCAGCTTACTAGCGGGAAATTACAATGAGCAGTTCTTC
CASSLLAGNYNEQFF
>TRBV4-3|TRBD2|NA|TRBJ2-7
TGCGCCAGCAGCCAAGGGGGCGGGGGGGCCGCCTACGAGCAGTACTTC
CASSQGGGGAAYEQYF
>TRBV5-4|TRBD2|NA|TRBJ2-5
TGTGCCAGCAGGCAGACTAGCGACCAAGAGACCCAGTACTTC
CASRQTSDQETQYF
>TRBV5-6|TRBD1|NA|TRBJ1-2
TGTGCCAGCAGCGGAGGGACAGGAAGTTCCAGCTATGGCTACACCTTC
CASSGGTGSSSYGYTF
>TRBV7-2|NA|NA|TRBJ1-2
TGTGCCAGCAGTCCCTTCGGGGCTAACTATGGCTACACCTTC
CASSPFGANYGYTF
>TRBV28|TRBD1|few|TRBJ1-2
TGTGCCAGCAGTCTCGGACAGGGGAGTACCCTTTATGGCTACACCTTC
CASSLGQGSTLYGYTF
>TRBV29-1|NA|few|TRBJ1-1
TGCAGCGCTGGGCCCAACACTGAAGCTTTCTTT
CSAGPNTEAFF
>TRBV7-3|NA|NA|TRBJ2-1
TGTGCCAGCAGCTTTCAAGTCGGCAATGAGCAGTTCTTC
CASSFQVGNEQFF
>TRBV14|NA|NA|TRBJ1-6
TGTGCCAGCAGCCAAGATCTGAATTCACCCCTCCACTTT
CASSQDLNSPLHF
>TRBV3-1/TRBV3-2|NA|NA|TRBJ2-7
TGTGCCAGCAGTCGCTTATGCCGAGTCTCAGGTCGCGAGCAGTACTTC
CASSRLCRVSGREQYF
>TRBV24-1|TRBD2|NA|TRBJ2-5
TGTGCCACCAGTGATGGGTTAGCGGGGGAGACCCAGTACTTC
CATSDGLAGETQYF
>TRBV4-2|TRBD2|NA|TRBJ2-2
TGTGCCAGCAGCCAAGAAACTAACGGCGTAGCGGGGACGAACACCGGGGAGCTGTTTTTT
CASSQETNGVAGTNTGELFF
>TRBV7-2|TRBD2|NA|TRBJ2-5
TGTGCCAGCAGCTTAGCGATACTAGCGGGGCAAGAGACCCAGTACTTC
CASSLAILAGQETQYF
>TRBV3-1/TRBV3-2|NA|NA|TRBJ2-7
TGTGCCAGCAGCCAAGGGCGGGGACTTAGCTCCTACGAGCAGTACTTC
CASSQGRGLSSYEQYF
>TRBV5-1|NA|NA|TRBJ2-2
TGCGCCAGCAAATATTACTCCAACACCGGGGAGCTGTTTTTT
CASKYYSNTGELFF
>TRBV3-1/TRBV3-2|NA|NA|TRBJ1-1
TGTGCCAGCAGCCAAGGGGGGGGCACTGAAGCTTTCTTT
CASSQGGGTEAFF
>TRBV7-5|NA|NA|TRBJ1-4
TGTGTCAGAAGCTCAACCTCCAGGCTGGTAAAACTGTTTTTT
CVRSSTSRLVKLFF
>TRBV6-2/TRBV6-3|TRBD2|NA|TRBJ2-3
TGTGCCAGCAGTTCAAACACCGGGACTAGCGGCACAGATACGCAGTATTTT
CASSSNTGTSGTDTQYF
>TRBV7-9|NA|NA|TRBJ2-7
TGTGCCAGCAGCTTAGCCGCAGGCAAAGCACCGCAGTACTTC
CASSLAAGKAPQYF
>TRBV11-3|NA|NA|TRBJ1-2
TGTGCCAGCAGCTTAGATCTTCGGGGGAGCTATGGCTACACCTTC
CASSLDLRGSYGYTF
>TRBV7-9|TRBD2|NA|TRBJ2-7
TGTGCCAGCAGCCCGGGACTAGCGGGATCCTACGAGCAGTACTTC
CASSPGLAGSYEQYF
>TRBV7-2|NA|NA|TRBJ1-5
TGTGCCAGCAGCTTCCGGGACATCAATCAGCCCCAGCATTTT
CASSFRDINQPQHF
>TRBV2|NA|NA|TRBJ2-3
TGTGCCAGCAGTGAAGAGGGGGAGGGGGATACGCAGTATTTT
CASSEEGEGDTQYF
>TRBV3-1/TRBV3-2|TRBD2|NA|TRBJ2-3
TGTGCCAGCAGCCGTCTACGGACTAGCAGTTCAGATACGCAGTATTTT
CASSRLRTSSSDTQYF
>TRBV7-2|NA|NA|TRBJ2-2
TGTGCCAGCAGCCCTCGGTTCCAAAACACCGGGGAGCTGTTTTTT
CASSPRFQNTGELFF
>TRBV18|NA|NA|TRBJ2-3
TGTGCCAGCTCACTAGCCGGCACAGATACGCAGTATTTT
CASSLAGTDTQYF
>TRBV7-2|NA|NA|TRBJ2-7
TGTGCCAGCAGCATCGCTCGGGACACCTCCCAGCAGTACTTC
CASSIARDTSQQYF
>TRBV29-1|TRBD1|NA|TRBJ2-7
TGCAGCGTTGAAGGACAGGGGCTCGGCTACGAGCAGTACTTC
CSVEGQGLGYEQYF
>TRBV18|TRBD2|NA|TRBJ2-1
TGTGCCAGCTCACCACTAGCGGGGGGTTCCTACAATGAGCAGTTCTTC
CASSPLAGGSYNEQFF
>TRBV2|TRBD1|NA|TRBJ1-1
TGTGCCAGCAGTCGGGGGACAGGGCAAACTGAAGCTTTCTTT
CASSRGTGQTEAFF
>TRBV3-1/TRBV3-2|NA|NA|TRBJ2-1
TGTGCCAGCAGCCCTATAGGCAGGGAACGGGCAAATGAGCAGTTCTTC
CASSPIGRERANEQFF
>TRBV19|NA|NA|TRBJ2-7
TGTGCCAGTAGCACTTTCTTGACAGTCTACTCCTACGAGCAGTACTTC
CASSTFLTVYSYEQYF
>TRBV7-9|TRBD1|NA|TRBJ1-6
TGTGCCAGCAGCCTGGGGACAGCAGGGGATTCACCCCTCCACTTT
CASSLGTAGDSPLHF
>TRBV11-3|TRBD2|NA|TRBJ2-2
TGTGCCAGCAGCTTAGGCCTAGCGGGACGAACCGGGGAGCTGTTTTTT
CASSLGLAGRTGELFF
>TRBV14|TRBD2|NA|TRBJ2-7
TGTGCCAGCAGCCAGGATACTAGCGGCTCCTACGAGCAGTACTTC
CASSQDTSGSYEQYF
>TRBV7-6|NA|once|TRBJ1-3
TGTGCCAGCAGCTTTATCTCCTCTGGAAACACCATATATTTT
CASSFISSGNTIYF
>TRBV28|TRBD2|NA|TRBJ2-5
TGTGCCAGCAGTTTAAAAGGGACTAGCCCAGAGACCCAGTACTTC
CASSLKGTSPETQYF
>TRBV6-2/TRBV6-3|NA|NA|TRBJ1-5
TGTGCCAGCAGTTCAATCACCCGACAGACTAATCAGCCCCAGCATTTT
CASSSITRQTNQPQHF
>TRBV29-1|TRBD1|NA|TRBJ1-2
TGCAGCGTTGGGGGAGCTGGGACAGCTAACTATGGCTACACCTTC
CSVGGAGTANYGYTF
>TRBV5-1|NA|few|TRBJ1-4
TGCGCCAGCAGCCCCCGAGGGGGAGAGAGGGAAAAACTGTTTTTT
CASSPRGGEREKLFF
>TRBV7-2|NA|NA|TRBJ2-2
TGTGCCAGCAGCCCCTATACAGTCACCGGGGAGCTGTTTTTT
CASSPYTVTGELFF